Below, 17 T cell receptor beta chains from the same sample are listed, as sequenced in a study of cytomegalovirus exposure and HLA in healthy donors. This PCR relied on a set of 60 Vbeta primers and 13 Jbeta primers. The protocol was immunoSEQ multiplex PCR, while the TCRdb copy is restricted to in-frame clones and leaves out a portion. Here the sample spans about 160,000 clones, about 63% being singletons. The sequenced sample consisted of PBMCs. The receptors were gathered from a woman in her thirties or forties in good health and CMV-seropositive.

V is TRBV7-9 and J is TRBJ2-7; 7 positions agree with TRBD1. CDR3 length equals 14 residues. Germline V gives CDR1 SEHNR, CDR2 FQNEAQ (reference sequence). The V segment lost 2 bases and the J segment 6 bases; nucleotides outside the gene matches: 7. This CDR3 is CASSLQGVGIEQYF. CDR3 nucleotide sequence: TGTGCCAGCAGCTTACAGGGGGTGGGTATCGAGCAGTACTTC.

This clone was observed a handful of times. This rearrangement joins TRBV5-1 to TRBJ2-5; possibly TRBD2 for D (6 bases). The CDR3 consists of 16 residues. V dropped 4 bases and J dropped 11 bases, with 27 bases sitting between them. Looked up from germline, CDR1 is SGHRS and CDR2 is YFSETQ. In nucleotides, the CDR3 is TGCGCCAGCAGCCCCAGCAGTAGCGGCAGCTGGGGAGAGCAGTACTTC. Encoded protein: CASSPSSSGSWGEQYF.

J is TRBJ1-2 and V is TRBV2; 7 positions match TRBD1. Losses at the gene ends were 2 bases for V and 8 bases for J; bases not matched to a gene: 5. This CDR3 has 13 residues. The germline gives CDR1 SNHLY, CDR2 FYNNEI. In DNA, the CDR3 is TGTGCCAGCAGTGAAATAGGGGGCGCGGGCTACACCTTC. Translating gives CASSEIGGAGYTF.

The chain has TRBV13 and TRBJ2-5; 9 positions agree with TRBD1. Germline V CDR1 and CDR2: PRHDT, FYEKMQ (reference sequence). V shed 0 bases and J 2 bases; nucleotides not matched to a gene: 4. The CDR3 runs to 16 residues. This CDR3 is CASSLGRGTGQETQYF. CDR3 nucleotides: TGTGCCAGCAGCTTAGGCCGTGGGACAGGGCAAGAGACCCAGTACTTC.

J is TRBJ2-2 and V is TRBV4-2; 8 positions match TRBD2. The CDR3 is made up of 15 amino acids. CDR1 is LGHNA and CDR2 is YNFKEQ in the germline V gene. V shed 0 bases, J shed 4 bases, and the junction held 1 base outside the gene matches. The CDR3 bases are TGTGCCAGCAGCCAAGACGGGGGGGGCACCGGGGAGCTGTTTTTT. Encoded protein: CASSQDGGGTGELFF.

The chain couples TRBV27 to TRBJ1-4; D possibly corresponds to TRBD1 (6 bases). V lost 6 bases and J lost 3, with 11 bases in between. Germline V gene data show CDR1 as MNHEY and CDR2 as SMNVEV (reference sequence). The CDR3 totals 14 residues. The CDR3: CASRPAGANEKLFF. CDR3 nucleotides: TGTGCCAGCAGGCCCGCAGGGGCTAATGAAAAACTGTTTTTT.

V gene TRBV25-1 combines with J gene TRBJ2-3, with a weak D call TRBD2 (6 bases). Trimming pared 8 bases from V and 0 bases from J, leaving 9 bases between. Germline CDR1 is MGHDK and CDR2 is SYGVNS. The CDR3 contains 13 residues. CDR3 residues: CASREPSTDTQYF. For the CDR3, the DNA is TGTGCCAGCCGGGAGCCTAGCACAGATACGCAGTATTTT.

The genes are TRBV4-1 and TRBJ1-2, with 7 positions matching TRBD1. From germline, CDR1 is MGHRA and CDR2 YSYEKL. Trimming at V came to 2 bases and at J to 8 bases, leaving 8 bases not matched to a gene. The CDR3 has 14 residues. CDR3 bases: TGCGCCAGCAGCCAAACCGACAGGGTTGGCGGCTACACCTTC. Translated: CASSQTDRVGGYTF.

The chain uses TRBV7-2 and TRBJ1-3, with 7 bases aligning to TRBD1. This CDR3 is 13 amino acids long. Germline lookup yields CDR1 SGHTA and CDR2 FQGNSA. Unmatched junction bases numbered 3, after V lost 6 bases and J lost 4 bases. The CDR3 here is CASRPGGGNTIYF. In DNA form, the CDR3 reads TGTGCCAGCAGACCAGGGGGAGGAAACACCATATATTTT.

This clone has a handful of counts. The chain couples TRBV11-3 to TRBJ2-5; 7 nucleotides line up with TRBD1. This CDR3 is 13 amino acids long. With V trimmed by 4 bases and J by 4 bases, 3 bases remained unmatched. CDR1 and CDR2 (germline): SGHNT, YENEEA. In DNA form, the CDR3 reads TGTGCCAGCAGCTCTTCAGGGGGAGAGACCCAGTACTTC. This gives the protein CASSSSGGETQYF.

The chain carries TRBV7-3 and TRBJ1-1; weak D call: TRBD1 (5 bases). Trimming took 5 bases from V and 2 from J, leaving 9 bases between them. The CDR3 is 13 amino acids. Germline V gene data show CDR1 as SGHTA and CDR2 as FQGTGA. CDR3: CASSQGPNTEAFF. As DNA, the CDR3 is TGTGCCAGCAGCCAGGGCCCAAACACTGAAGCTTTCTTT.

The chain combines TRBV7-2 with TRBJ1-5, with D tentatively TRBD1 (5 bases). CDR3 length equals 14 residues. Germline V CDR1 and CDR2: SGHTA, FQGNSA. The V and J ends lost 6 bases and 2 bases respectively, with 11 bases between them. CDR3 amino acids: CASRGGDGNQPQHF. CDR3 nucleotide sequence: TGTGCCAGCAGGGGGGGGGATGGCAATCAGCCCCAGCATTTT. The variable domain in full, with the rest retrieved from reference TRBV7-2 and TRBJ1-5, is GAGVSQSPSNKVTEKGKDVELRCDPISGHTALYWYRQSLGQGLEFLIYFQGNSAPDKSGLPSDRFSAERTGGSVSTLTIQRTQQEDSAVYLCASRGGDGNQPQHFGDGTRLSIL.

This sequence joins TRBV7-2 and TRBJ1-5; the D gene is possibly TRBD1 (6 bases). CDR1 and CDR2 (germline): SGHTA, FQGNSA. The CDR3 is 13 residues long. V shed 4 bases and J shed 4 bases, with 8 bases lying between them. CDR3 DNA sequence: TGTGCCAGCAGCTCTCAGGGGAATCAGCCCCAGCATTTT. Its translation: CASSSQGNQPQHF.

This chain uses TRBV2 with TRBJ2-5; the match to TRBD2 covers 9 bases. From germline, CDR1 is SNHLY and CDR2 FYNNEI. CDR3 size: 14 residues. The ends lost 6 bases at V and 0 bases at J; junction bases unmatched: 2. The CDR3 sequence is CASRGTSNQETQYF. DNA of the CDR3: TGTGCCAGCAGAGGGACTAGCAACCAAGAGACCCAGTACTTC.

The sample holds a few counts of this clone. The V call is TRBV19, the J call TRBJ1-1; D is ambiguous. The CDR3 consists of 12 residues. CDR1 is LNHDA, CDR2 SQIVND, per germline (reference sequence). V shed 6 bases and J shed 4 bases, with 9 bases lying between them. The CDR3 region is CASRAVGTEAFF. CDR3 nucleotide sequence: TGTGCCAGTAGGGCGGTTGGCACTGAAGCTTTCTTT.

The chain recombines TRBV10-1 with TRBJ1-1; TRBD1 matches at 11 bases. The CDR3 is made up of 15 amino acids. The ends lost 4 bases at V and 5 bases at J; junction bases unmatched: 6. Germline V gives CDR1 WNHNN, CDR2 SYGVQD (reference sequence). CDR3 sequence reads: CASSAGDRGMTEAFF. CDR3 sequence (DNA): TGCGCCAGCAGTGCGGGGGACAGGGGGATGACTGAAGCTTTCTTT.

Remarks on this clone: An end of the junction does not agree with germline; a read error may underlie this. The V and J genes are TRBV11-2 and TRBJ2-1; TRBD2 is a possible D gene (5 bases). CDR3 size: 18 residues. CDR1 and CDR2 (germline): SGHAT, FQNNGV. The CDR3, as DNA: TGTGTCAGCAGCTCCATAGTTCGGAGGTTCAGGCGGCGAAATGAGCAGTTCTTC. It specifies CVSSSIVRRFRRRNEQFF.